Sequencing of this TCR beta chain was carried out in a study of cytomegalovirus exposure and HLA in healthy donors. Study-wide results and caveats: Analysis was carried out at a later point, and it linked a missense DCLRE1C variant to TCR beta V- and J-gene trimming.

CDR1 is SGHNT and CDR2 is YYREEE in the germline V gene (reference sequence). There are 14 residues in the CDR3. The V gene end was trimmed by 0 bases and the J gene end by 5 bases; junction bases not matched to a gene: 2. PCR used 60 Vbeta primers and 13 Jbeta primers. Profiling relied on immunoSEQ multiplex PCR, and the TCRdb table lists in-frame clones only, not all of them. The sample lists about 120,000 clones; around 70% were seen once. Details on this clone: Its target is unknown.

The origin of this receptor is a middle-aged woman in good health and CMV-seropositive. The J gene is TRBJ1-2, the V gene TRBV5-4; 9 bases map to TRBD1. Source material: PBMCs. The CDR3 is CASSLGGQGYGYTF. In DNA, the CDR3 is TGTGCCAGCAGCTTGGGTGGACAGGGGTATGGCTACACCTTC.